Each of the 32 T cell receptor beta chains below was sequenced from the same sample in a study of blood T cell repertoires in COVID-19. Data came from immunoSEQ multiplex PCR; TCRdb stores just in-frame clones and leaves some out. The table includes about 300,000 clones, around 92% detected once. The sample consisted of peripheral blood. The receptors were gathered from a man aged 18 to 29 who had recovered from COVID-19.

DNA for the CDR3: TGTGCCAGCAGCTTAAGTTCAGGCTCAGCGAACACCGGGGAGCTGTTTTTT. Translated: CASSLSSGSANTGELFF. This chain links TRBV7-2 with TRBJ2-2; D unclear. The CDR3 has 17 amino acids. Germline assignment: CDR1 SGHTA and CDR2 FQGNSA. V shed 2 bases and J shed 0 bases, with 13 bases lying between them. The full variable domain, with the rest looked up from reference TRBV7-2 and TRBJ2-2, is GAGVSQSPSNKVTEKGKDVELRCDPISGHTALYWYRQSLGQGLEFLIYFQGNSAPDKSGLPSDRFSAERTGGSVSTLTIQRTQQEDSAVYLCASSLSSGSANTGELFFGEGSRLTVL.

The V call is TRBV25-1, the J call TRBJ2-3; no reliable D call. V was pared by 5 bases and J by 7 bases, with 16 bases between. Germline CDR1 MGHDK, CDR2 SYGVNS. CDR3 length: 14 amino acids. CDR3 region: CASSPHGGNHTQYF. CDR3 coding DNA: TGTGCCAGCAGTCCCCACGGCGGAAATCATACGCAGTATTTT.

This chain links TRBV7-9 with TRBJ1-1; 8 nucleotides match TRBD1. Germline CDR1 reads SEHNR; CDR2 reads FQNEAQ (reference sequence). The V and J ends lost 5 bases and 1 base, in that order; junction bases with no gene match: 6. There are 15 residues in the CDR3. CDR3 DNA: TGTGCCAGCAGCCTCGTCGGGACAGGGAACACTGAAGCTTTCTTT. Protein: CASSLVGTGNTEAFF.

V usage is TRBV12-3 or TRBV12-4 and J usage is TRBJ1-1; no clear D gene. The V and J ends lost 7 bases and 4 bases respectively, with 10 bases between them. This CDR3 has 12 amino acids. CDR3 amino acids: CASTSPGTEAFF. Here the CDR3 DNA reads TGTGCCAGCACCTCCCCGGGCACTGAAGCTTTCTTT.

The CDR3 sequence: CASSQLAGGPDTQYF. The CDR3 nucleotides read TGTGCCAGCAGCCAACTAGCGGGAGGCCCCGATACGCAGTATTTT. The chain links TRBV3-1 (or the pseudogene TRBV3-2) to TRBJ2-3, with TRBD2 identical over 11 bases. The CDR3 loop spans 15 amino acids. Germline values: CDR1 LGHDT, CDR2 YNNKEL (reference sequence). V shed 2 bases and J 6 bases; nucleotides not matched to a gene: 4.

Here the CDR3 DNA reads TGTGCCAGCAGTTTATCGACAGGACAATACGAGCAGTACTTC. Translating gives CASSLSTGQYEQYF. The V and J genes are TRBV27 and TRBJ2-7, with a weak D call TRBD1 (6 bases). Trimming left V 0 bases short and J 4 bases short, with 10 bases between. The CDR3 sequence is 14 residues long. Germline loops: CDR1 MNHEY, CDR2 SMNVEV (reference sequence).

The rearrangement uses TRBV7-9 and TRBJ1-4, with 10 bases aligning to TRBD1. Trimming cost V 0 bases and J 11 bases; bases outside gene matches: 6. The CDR3 is made up of 15 amino acids. Germline V lookup: CDR1 SEHNR, CDR2 FQNEAQ (reference sequence). CDR3 coding DNA: TGTGCCAGCAGCTTAGCCCGGGACAGGGGAGAGAAACTGTTTTTT. Protein sequence: CASSLARDRGEKLFF.

The CDR3, as DNA: TGTGCCAGCAGCCTTCCTATTGACAGGGTGGCCCCGAACACCGGGGAGCTGTTTTTT. Protein: CASSLPIDRVAPNTGELFF. This chain connects TRBV27 to TRBJ2-2; TRBD1 aligns across 7 bases. The trim removed 6 bases at V and 0 bases at J, leaving 16 bases unmatched. The germline gives CDR1 MNHEY, CDR2 SMNVEV (reference sequence). This CDR3 has 19 amino acids.

This clone came up a few times. V gene TRBV6-5 combines with J gene TRBJ2-7; perhaps TRBD1 as D (6 bases). Trimming took 5 bases from V and 5 from J, leaving 10 bases between them. The length of the CDR3 is 12 residues. Germline assignment: CDR1 MNHEY and CDR2 SVGAGI. CDR3 sequence: CASSPTGHEQYF. CDR3 DNA: TGTGCCAGCAGTCCGACAGGCCACGAGCAGTACTTC.

J is TRBJ2-3 and V is TRBV3-1 (or the pseudogene TRBV3-2), with 7 bases fitting TRBD1. CDR3 size: 20 residues. The germline gives CDR1 LGHDT, CDR2 YNNKEL (reference sequence). Unmatched junction bases numbered 16, after V lost 1 base and J lost 0 bases. The CDR3 here is CASSQGKRFVRQGSTDTQYF. The CDR3 nucleotides are TGTGCCAGCAGCCAAGGGAAAAGATTCGTGCGACAGGGAAGCACAGATACGCAGTATTTT.

This chain joins TRBV2 and TRBJ2-4; a weak D match, TRBD1 (6 bases). V dropped 2 bases and J dropped 7 bases, with 12 bases sitting between them. The CDR3 runs 14 residues. Germline V CDR1 and CDR2: SNHLY, FYNNEI. CDR3 sequence reads: CASSERTGSNIQYF. For the CDR3, the DNA is TGTGCCAGCAGTGAACGCACAGGGTCGAACATTCAGTACTTC.

The chain's CDR3 is CASSIGDRGIYNEQFF. The CDR3 DNA is TGTGCCAGTAGTATCGGGGACAGGGGAATCTACAATGAGCAGTTCTTC. This rearrangement joins TRBV19 to TRBJ2-1; TRBD1 matches 10 bases. V lost 3 bases and J lost 3; bases outside the gene matches: 5. There are 16 residues in the CDR3. Germline V gene lookup returns CDR1 LNHDA and CDR2 SQIVND (reference sequence).

In its sample, this clone was seen a few times. The chain couples TRBV29-1 to TRBJ1-2; perhaps TRBD1 as D (6 bases). V was clipped by 7 bases and J by 4 bases, with 16 bases between them. CDR1 and CDR2 from the germline V gene are SQVTM and ANQGSEA. The CDR3 spans 13 residues. The CDR3 loop reads CSAKTGQLYGYTF. CDR3 nucleotides: TGCAGCGCTAAAACGGGACAACTCTATGGCTACACCTTC.

The rearrangement joins TRBV6-6 to TRBJ1-2, with TRBD1 as a possible D gene (5 bases). V lost 6 bases to trimming and J lost 2 bases, with 10 bases between them. This CDR3 has 13 residues. CDR1 is MNHNY, CDR2 SVGAGI, per germline (reference sequence). The CDR3 sequence is CASSPGLNYGYTF. CDR3 in DNA: TGTGCCAGCAGCCCGGGACTGAACTATGGCTACACCTTC.

This clone was detected only once. J is TRBJ2-6 and V is TRBV2; the match to TRBD2 covers 8 bases. V lost 8 bases to trimming and J lost 2 bases; unmatched junction nucleotides: 14. The CDR3 covers 18 residues. CDR1 is SNHLY and CDR2 is FYNNEI in the germline V gene. CDR3 sequence (DNA): TGTGCCAGCTTCGGGGGGGCGACGGGGGCCCCTGGGGCCAACGTCCTGACTTTC. Translated, it gives CASFGGATGAPGANVLTF.

The rearrangement joins TRBV6-2 or TRBV6-3 to TRBJ1-2; a possible D gene is TRBD1 (6 bases). V was cut by 2 bases and J by 7 bases, with 14 bases left in between. Germline V lookup: CDR1 MNHEY, CDR2 SVGEGT. The CDR3 length is 14 residues. The DNA of the CDR3 is TGTGCCAGCAGTTACCCGATCAGGGGTAGTGGCTACACCTTC. As protein: CASSYPIRGSGYTF.

V is TRBV4-1 and J is TRBJ1-2; TRBD1 is a possible D gene (5 bases). Trimming took off 1 base at V and 7 bases at J, with 16 bases between the two ends. The CDR3 totals 15 residues. Germline V lookup: CDR1 MGHRA, CDR2 YSYEKL. This chain's CDR3 is CASSQVSRVEVGYTF. The CDR3 DNA reads as TGCGCCAGCAGCCAAGTGTCCAGGGTCGAGGTTGGCTACACCTTC.

The rearrangement joins TRBV5-6 to TRBJ2-6; 12 bases agree with TRBD1. The CDR3 spans 16 residues. The J segment lost 4 bases and the V segment lost 8 bases, leaving 7 bases of the junction unmatched. CDR1 is SGHDT and CDR2 is YYEEEE in the germline V gene. The DNA of the CDR3 is TGTGCCAGTACCGGGACAGGGGGCGCCGGGGCCAACGTCCTGACTTTC. This sequence encodes CASTGTGGAGANVLTF.

The chain couples TRBV10-1 to TRBJ2-7; 9 bases agree with TRBD2. There are 14 residues in the CDR3. Germline CDR1 and CDR2: WNHNN and SYGVQD (reference sequence). J lost 2 bases, V lost 8 bases, and 7 bases had no gene match. DNA of the CDR3: TGCGCCAGCGAGGCTAGCGGGAAGACCTACGAGCAGTACTTC. Its protein is CASEASGKTYEQYF.

V usage is TRBV14 and J usage is TRBJ1-6; TRBD1 aligns across 9 bases. Germline-derived CDR1 and CDR2 are SGHDN and FVKESK. The V gene end was trimmed by 6 bases and the J gene end by 8 bases; junction bases not matched to a gene: 8. This CDR3 region has 15 residues. The CDR3 region is CASSKQGASDSPLHF. CDR3 nucleotide sequence: TGTGCCAGCAGTAAACAGGGGGCATCGGATTCACCCCTCCACTTT.

The rearrangement links TRBV15 to TRBJ2-3; the match to TRBD2 covers 11 bases. The CDR3 has 17 amino acids. J was trimmed by 2 bases and V by 2 bases; bases with no gene match: 6. CDR1 LNHNV and CDR2 YYDKDF come from the germline V gene (reference sequence). The CDR3 DNA sequence: TGTGCCACCAGCAGAACACGGACTAGCGGGTACACAGATACGCAGTATTTT. Translation gives CATSRTRTSGYTDTQYF.

The CDR3: CASSPQGIYGYTF. Here the CDR3 DNA reads TGTGCCAGCAGCCCACAGGGTATATATGGCTACACCTTC. J is TRBJ1-2 and V is TRBV6-5, with a tentative D call TRBD1 (6 bases). Between the trimmed V and J ends, which lost 6 bases and 5 bases, there was a span of 13 bases. The length of the CDR3 is 13 residues. Germline V gives CDR1 MNHEY, CDR2 SVGAGI.

This clone was seen only once. The chain carries TRBV27 and TRBJ1-4; TRBD1 matches 8 bases. Losses at the gene ends were 5 bases for V and 8 bases for J; bases not matched to a gene: 7. Germline assignment: CDR1 MNHEY and CDR2 SMNVEV (reference sequence). This CDR3 has 14 amino acids. The CDR3 bases are TGTGCCAGCAGTGTAACAGGGGGTTTAGAAAAACTGTTTTTT. Its translation: CASSVTGGLEKLFF.

J is TRBJ1-5 and V is TRBV11-1; D is undetermined. Trimming cost V 5 bases and J 6 bases, with 11 bases left between them. CDR3 size: 13 residues. CDR1 and CDR2 from the germline V gene are SGHAT and FQDESV (reference sequence). CDR3 protein: CASSPEGGQPQHF. DNA for the CDR3: TGTGCCAGCAGCCCCGAGGGAGGTCAGCCCCAGCATTTT.

The chain combines TRBV3-1 (or the pseudogene TRBV3-2) with TRBJ1-4, with TRBD1 matching over 9 bases. Germline V gives CDR1 LGHDT, CDR2 YNNKEL (reference sequence). The junction had 9 bases not matched to a gene; V was cut back by 6 bases and J by 4 bases. The CDR3 spans 16 residues. In DNA, the CDR3 is TGTGCCAGCAGTCCGGGACAGGGCCTCCGTAATGAAAAACTGTTTTTT. The encoded protein is CASSPGQGLRNEKLFF.

The chain recombines TRBV6-5 with TRBJ1-1; D is unclear. Looked up from germline, CDR1 is MNHEY and CDR2 is SVGAGI. V was trimmed by 5 bases and J by 10 bases, leaving 17 bases between them. The CDR3 spans 13 residues. CDR3 coding DNA: TGTGCCAGCAGTCCTAACCCCCCTGCTAGAGCTTTCTTT. Translated, it gives CASSPNPPARAFF.

The V gene is TRBV28, the J gene TRBJ2-3, with 9 bases lining up with TRBD2. The CDR3 loop spans 15 amino acids. V was pared by 8 bases and J by 2 bases, with 8 bases of the junction left unmatched. CDR1 MDHEN and CDR2 SYDVKM come from the germline V gene. The CDR3 sequence: CASLASGTITDTQYF. The CDR3, as DNA: TGTGCCAGCTTGGCTAGCGGGACGATCACAGATACGCAGTATTTT.

The chain is built from TRBV2 and TRBJ1-2; 7 nucleotides agree with TRBD1. The V gene end was trimmed by 7 bases and the J gene end by 5 bases; junction bases not matched to a gene: 13. Germline loops: CDR1 SNHLY, CDR2 FYNNEI. The CDR3 consists of 15 residues. CDR3 protein: CASNHPTGTEYGYTF. The CDR3 coding sequence is TGTGCCAGCAACCACCCTACGGGGACAGAGTATGGCTACACCTTC.

The rearrangement joins TRBV7-3 to TRBJ2-2, with TRBD2 matching 10 bases. Unmatched junction bases numbered 6, after V lost 5 bases and J lost 3 bases. Germline V gene data show CDR1 as SGHTA and CDR2 as FQGTGA. The CDR3 spans 16 residues. CDR3 protein: CASSLSGGPDTGELFF. Here the CDR3 DNA reads TGTGCCAGCAGCCTTAGCGGGGGGCCGGACACCGGGGAGCTGTTTTTT.

The V call is TRBV6-6, the J call TRBJ1-2, with TRBD1 matching over 8 bases. The CDR3 is 14 residues long. Germline trimming cut 5 bases from V and 4 bases from J; bases unmatched to any gene: 6. Per the germline V gene, CDR1 is MNHNY and CDR2 is SVGAGI (reference sequence). The CDR3 nucleotides read TGTGCCAGCAGTCGATCAGGGGGCGCCTATGGCTACACCTTC. It yields the protein CASSRSGGAYGYTF.

This chain connects TRBV12-3 or TRBV12-4 to TRBJ1-2; D is undetermined. This CDR3 region has 11 residues. Trimming took 1 base from V and 8 from J, leaving 5 bases between them. The CDR3 DNA follows: TGTGCCAGCAGTTTAGGGGCGGGCTACACCTTC. Protein product: CASSLGAGYTF.

V and J are TRBV7-3 and TRBJ2-2; D is unclear. The CDR3 spans 15 residues. V shed 4 bases and J shed 3 bases, with 12 bases lying between them. From germline, CDR1 is SGHTA and CDR2 FQGTGA. The CDR3 DNA is TGTGCCAGCAGCTCCGCTTACATGGACACCGGGGAGCTGTTTTTT. It codes for CASSSAYMDTGELFF.